One sample yielded the 21 T cell receptor beta chains listed below, sequenced in a study of blood T cell repertoires in COVID-19. Produced via immunoSEQ multiplex PCR; TCRdb's table is partial and in-frame only. The top ten hold about 0.6% of the sample, which has some 72,000 clones, roughly 89% seen once. Sequencing was carried out using peripheral blood. These receptors were collected from a man aged 60 to 75 with acute or convalescent COVID-19.

The chain couples TRBV5-1 to TRBJ2-3; no clear D gene. The germline gives CDR1 SGHRS, CDR2 YFSETQ. The CDR3 loop spans 14 amino acids. V lost 0 bases and J lost 0, with 5 bases in between. The CDR3 DNA follows: TGCGCCAGCAGCTTGGGACATAGCACAGATACGCAGTATTTT. Its translation is CASSLGHSTDTQYF.

This sequence joins TRBV15 and TRBJ2-1; D may be TRBD2 (6 bases). CDR3 length equals 15 residues. Trimming left V 5 bases short and J 0 bases short, with 11 bases between. Germline lookup yields CDR1 LNHNV and CDR2 YYDKDF (reference sequence). The CDR3, as DNA: TGTGCCACCAGCGCAAGACTAGGCTCCTACAATGAGCAGTTCTTC. Its protein product is CATSARLGSYNEQFF.

V usage is TRBV15 and J usage is TRBJ1-4; D not resolved. The V gene lost 2 bases and the J gene lost 2 bases, with 21 bases spanning the gap. From germline, CDR1 is LNHNV and CDR2 YYDKDF (reference sequence). The length of the CDR3 is 19 residues. The CDR3 region is CATSRYSVLRSGTNEKLFF. Here the CDR3 DNA reads TGTGCCACCAGCAGATACAGCGTCCTCCGATCGGGGACTAATGAAAAACTGTTTTTT. The complete variable domain, with remaining parts taken from reference TRBV15 and TRBJ1-4, reads DAMVIQNPRYQVTQFGKPVTLSCSQTLNHNVMYWYQQKSSQAPKLLFHYYDKDFNNEADTPDNFQSRRPNTSFCFLDIRSPGLGDTAMYLCATSRYSVLRSGTNEKLFFGSGTQLSVL.

CDR3 in DNA: TGTGCCAGCAGCTCAGGGACTAGCGGGAGTTCGTTGAAGACCCAGTACTTC. Translation gives CASSSGTSGSSLKTQYF. The chain carries TRBV7-3 and TRBJ2-5, with 14 nucleotides matching TRBD2. This CDR3 spans 17 amino acids. The germline CDR1 and CDR2 sequences are SGHTA and FQGTGA. J lost 6 bases, V lost 4 bases, and 10 bases had no gene match.

The chain recombines TRBV12-5 with TRBJ2-3; D not resolved. The CDR3 is 13 residues long. The V end lost 2 bases, the J end lost 2 bases, and 5 bases lay between the germline ends. CDR1 and CDR2 from the germline V gene are LGHNT and FRNRAP. CDR3 nucleotides: TGTGCTAGTGGTTTGCCAGTCACAGATACGCAGTATTTT. Its protein is CASGLPVTDTQYF.

To note about this clone: The same CDR3 can be traced to other DNA sequences in this sample. This chain links TRBV4-1 with TRBJ2-1; D is possibly TRBD1 (6 bases). Per the germline V gene, CDR1 is MGHRA and CDR2 is YSYEKL. V was shortened by 0 bases and J by 8 bases, with 11 bases between the two germline ends. The CDR3 loop spans 14 amino acids. The CDR3 here is CASSQDLNRDEQFF. DNA of the CDR3: TGCGCCAGCAGCCAAGATCTTAACAGGGATGAGCAGTTCTTC.

This clone was counted between two and nine times. The chain uses TRBV18 and TRBJ2-7; 7 nucleotides match TRBD1. Per the germline V gene, CDR1 is KGHSH and CDR2 is LQKENI. V was pared by 5 bases and J by 4 bases, with 20 bases of the junction left unmatched. The length of the CDR3 is 18 residues. In nucleotides, the CDR3 is TGTGCCAGCTCATCCACGGGACAGAGCCCCACCGGGTCGTACGAGCAGTACTTC. Amino acid sequence: CASSSTGQSPTGSYEQYF. Looking up the rest from reference TRBV18 and TRBJ2-7 gives the full variable domain: NAGVMQNPRHLVRRRGQEARLRCSPMKGHSHVYWYRQLPEEGLKFMVYLQKENIIDESGMPKERFSAEFPKEGPSILRIQQVVRGDSAAYFCASSSTGQSPTGSYEQYFGPGTRLTVT.

V usage is TRBV5-6 and J usage is TRBJ1-4; the D gene is possibly TRBD1 (6 bases). Germline V lookup: CDR1 SGHDT, CDR2 YYEEEE. CDR3 length: 14 amino acids. V was clipped by 3 bases and J by 1 base, with 7 bases between them. This CDR3 is CASSWGQTNEKLFF. CDR3 nucleotide sequence: TGTGCCAGCAGCTGGGGACAAACTAATGAAAAACTGTTTTTT.

The chain links TRBV5-1 to TRBJ1-4; D call uncertain. V lost 1 base and J lost 2, with 9 bases in between. The CDR3 is 15 amino acids. Germline lookup yields CDR1 SGHRS and CDR2 YFSETQ. The CDR3 nucleotides are TGCGCCAGCAGCTTGAACCGGTTGACTAATGAAAAACTGTTTTTT. Residues: CASSLNRLTNEKLFF.

V gene TRBV7-8 combines with J gene TRBJ2-7, with TRBD1 matching 7 bases. Per germline, CDR1 SGHVS and CDR2 FQNEAQ. This CDR3 region has 12 residues. As DNA, the CDR3 is TGTGCATCCGGGACAGTATCCTACGAGCAGTACTTC. Translating gives CASGTVSYEQYF.

The chain is built from TRBV11-3 and TRBJ2-5; D is perhaps TRBD1 (5 bases). CDR1 SGHNT and CDR2 YENEEA come from the germline V gene. Trimming left V 1 base short and J 1 base short, with 10 bases between. This CDR3 has 15 amino acids. DNA for the CDR3: TGTGCCAGCAGCTTAGGAGAGACAGTCCAAGAGACCCAGTACTTC. Encoded protein: CASSLGETVQETQYF.

The rearrangement links TRBV5-4 to TRBJ1-1; 7 bases line up with TRBD1. Germline V lookup: CDR1 SGHNT, CDR2 YYREEE (reference sequence). The CDR3 is 15 amino acids. J lost 4 bases, V lost 0 bases, and 6 bases had no gene match. The CDR3 is CASSLASSGGTEAFF. CDR3 DNA sequence: TGTGCCAGCAGCTTGGCGAGTTCAGGGGGCACTGAAGCTTTCTTT.

V gene TRBV11-2 combines with J gene TRBJ2-1; D possibly corresponds to TRBD1 (6 bases). V lost 1 base and J 0 bases, leaving 10 bases between the germline ends. The V gene's germline CDR1 is SGHAT and CDR2 FQNNGV. CDR3 length: 16 amino acids. CDR3 in DNA: TGTGCCAGCAGCTTAGGCACAGGGCACTCCTACAATGAGCAGTTCTTC. It specifies CASSLGTGHSYNEQFF.

The rearrangement links TRBV11-3 to TRBJ2-2; tentative D call: TRBD2 (5 bases). The CDR3 has 16 residues. V lost 3 bases to trimming and J lost 4 bases, with 15 bases between them. Germline loops: CDR1 SGHNT, CDR2 YENEEA. Written as DNA, the CDR3 is TGTGCCAGCAGCTTTAGAAGCCTCGGAGGCACCGGGGAGCTGTTTTTT. Translation gives CASSFRSLGGTGELFF.

The chain links TRBV30 to TRBJ1-2, with a weak D call TRBD1 (6 bases). The CDR3 spans 12 residues. Germline CDR1 GTSNPN, CDR2 SVGIG (reference sequence). Deletions cut 2 bases from V and 7 bases from J, with 11 bases between. The CDR3 nucleotides read TGTGCCTGGAGTACAGGGTTCGGTGGCTACACCTTC. Amino acids: CAWSTGFGGYTF.

The chain carries TRBV30 and TRBJ2-1; D is uncertain. This CDR3 comprises 14 residues. With 2 bases removed from V and 6 bases from J, the gap between germline ends came to 14 bases. Germline V gene sequence: CDR1 GTSNPN, CDR2 SVGIG (reference sequence). The CDR3 is CAWSLSSLSNEQFF. Written as DNA, the CDR3 is TGTGCCTGGAGTCTTAGCAGCTTGTCCAATGAGCAGTTCTTC. Full variable domain (missing parts from reference TRBV30 and TRBJ2-1): SQTIHQWPATLVQPVGSPLSLECTVEGTSNPNLYWYRQAAGRGLQLLFYSVGIGQISSEVPQNLSASRPQDRQFILSSKKLLLSDSGFYLCAWSLSSLSNEQFFGPGTRLTVL.

This sequence joins TRBV24-1 and TRBJ2-3; a weak D match, TRBD1 (6 bases). Germline V gives CDR1 KGHDR, CDR2 SFDVKD. The ends were cut back, 5 bases at V and 1 base at J, with 12 bases in the middle. The CDR3 covers 15 residues. The CDR3 DNA sequence: TGTGCCACCAGTGTATTGCCAGGGGGCACAGATACGCAGTATTTT. Translated, it gives CATSVLPGGTDTQYF.

The J gene is TRBJ2-3, the V gene TRBV9; TRBD1 is a possible D gene (5 bases). Germline lookup yields CDR1 SGDLS and CDR2 YYNGEE. The length of the CDR3 is 14 residues. V was shortened by 8 bases and J by 4 bases, with 17 bases between the two germline ends. The CDR3 spells CASKRNIGADTQYF. CDR3 sequence (DNA): TGTGCCAGTAAGCGTAATATAGGGGCAGATACGCAGTATTTT.

This clone was counted a single time. V and J are TRBV5-4 and TRBJ2-5; 9 bases are a match to TRBD1. This CDR3 is built from 16 residues. From germline, CDR1 is SGHNT and CDR2 YYREEE (reference sequence). J lost 1 base, V lost 2 bases, and 6 bases had no gene match. CDR3 bases: TGTGCCAGCAGCTTTCGGACAGGGGTAGTCCAAGAGACCCAGTACTTC. Its protein is CASSFRTGVVQETQYF.

The V gene is TRBV4-2, the J gene TRBJ2-1; tentative D call: TRBD2 (6 bases). The germline V and J ends were trimmed by 3 bases and 4 bases, with 19 bases remaining between them. This CDR3 comprises 17 residues. Germline CDR1 is LGHNA and CDR2 is YNFKEQ. The CDR3: CASSQEGGAGRYNEQFF. DNA for the CDR3: TGTGCCAGCAGCCAGGAAGGAGGGGCAGGGAGATACAATGAGCAGTTCTTC.

The gene calls are TRBV7-9 and TRBJ1-6; D unresolved. The V end lost 4 bases, the J end lost 5 bases, and 9 bases lay between the germline ends. CDR1 is SEHNR and CDR2 is FQNEAQ in the germline V gene (reference sequence). The CDR3 has 14 amino acids. CDR3 sequence (DNA): TGTGCCAGCAGCTCGGGAAACAATAATTCACCCCTCCACTTT. This encodes CASSSGNNNSPLHF.